This is a list of T cell receptor beta chains from one sample in a study of blood T cell repertoires in COVID-19. The assay was immunoSEQ multiplex PCR, and TCRdb's table has in-frame clones only and misses some. This sample carries roughly 36,000 clones, over 80% of them seen once, and the ten largest clones take around 10%. Specimen: peripheral blood. The source is a man aged 80 or over with active COVID-19. CDR3s include the opening cysteine and the closing phenylalanine or tryptophan. The D gene is left open where the match is weak. For some rows the clone size is stated as once, few or many, or as a class when expanded; others skip it.

>TRBJ1-1|13|TRBV7-8|-|-
CASSLSQNTEAFF
TGTGCCAGCAGCTTGTCCCAGAACACTGAAGCTTTCTTT
>TRBJ2-3|19|TRBV24-1|-|TRBD2
CATSDPWTSGRADTDTQYF
TGTGCCACCAGTGACCCTTGGACTAGCGGGAGGGCGGACACAGATACGCAGTATTTT
>TRBJ2-5|17|TRBV18|-|TRBD2
CASSLSILAGGQETQYF
TGTGCCAGCTCACTCTCCATACTAGCGGGAGGACAAGAGACCCAGTACTTC
>TRBJ1-4|16|TRBV30|-|TRBD1
CAWVVPGQGTGEKLFF
TGTGCCTGGGTAGTCCCGGGACAGGGGACGGGGGAAAAACTGTTTTTT
>TRBJ2-7|15|TRBV3-1/TRBV3-2|once|-
CASSQETTGNYEQYF
TGTGCCAGCAGCCAAGAGACGACAGGCAACTACGAGCAGTACTTC
>TRBJ1-6|15|TRBV28|-|-
CASSPADSYNSPLHF
TGTGCCAGCAGCCCTGCGGACAGTTATAATTCACCCCTCCACTTT
>TRBJ1-5|15|TRBV19|-|-
CASSKGGMSNQPQHF
TGTGCCAGTAGTAAGGGGGGGATGAGCAATCAGCCCCAGCATTTT
>TRBJ2-1|14|TRBV14|-|-
CASSQEIQYNEQFF
TGTGCCAGCAGCCAAGAGATCCAGTACAATGAGCAGTTCTTC
>TRBJ2-2|14|TRBV5-1|-|TRBD1
CASSQGTGAGELFF
TGCGCCAGCAGCCAAGGGACAGGGGCCGGGGAGCTGTTTTTT
>TRBJ2-3|17|TRBV28|-|TRBD1
CASSLGTGGGFPDTQYF
TGTGCCAGCAGTTTAGGGACAGGGGGCGGGTTCCCAGATACGCAGTATTTT
>TRBJ2-3|13|TRBV2|-|-
CASSEPPGDTQYF
TGTGCCAGCAGTGAACCCCCGGGGGATACGCAGTATTTT
>TRBJ2-7|15|TRBV19|-|-
CASSIDQRGSYEQYF
TGTGCCAGTAGTATAGATCAAAGGGGATCCTACGAGCAGTACTTC
>TRBJ2-5|14|TRBV9|-|TRBD1
CASSADRFPETQYF
TGTGCCAGCAGCGCGGACAGGTTTCCAGAGACCCAGTACTTC
>TRBJ2-3|15|TRBV6-5|-|-
CASTSRGGGTDTQYF
TGTGCCAGCACCAGTAGGGGTGGAGGCACAGATACGCAGTATTTT
>TRBJ2-7|12|TRBV7-2|-|-
CASNKEGLEQYF
TGTGCCAGCAACAAGGAGGGGCTCGAGCAGTACTTC
>TRBJ2-1|14|TRBV15|-|-
CATSRGVARNEQFF
TGTGCCACCAGCAGAGGGGTAGCGAGGAATGAGCAGTTCTTC
>TRBJ2-7|14|TRBV7-9|-|TRBD1
CASSPGQGASEQYF
TGTGCCAGCAGCCCGGGACAGGGGGCGTCCGAGCAGTACTTC
>TRBJ2-7|14|TRBV7-2|-|-
CASSLVEGPYEQYF
TGTGCCAGCAGCTTAGTGGAGGGTCCCTACGAGCAGTACTTC
>TRBJ2-6|15|TRBV30|-|-
CAWRNSLSGANVLTF
TGTGCCTGGAGGAACTCTTTGTCCGGGGCCAACGTCCTGACTTTC
>TRBJ2-3|16|TRBV2|few|TRBD1
CASNERPGQVTDTQYF
TGTGCCAGCAACGAACGACCGGGACAGGTAACAGATACGCAGTATTTT
>TRBJ1-2|14|TRBV3-1/TRBV3-2|medium-sized|-
CASSQVQQVDGYTF
TGTGCCAGCAGCCAAGTACAACAGGTTGATGGCTACACCTTC
>TRBJ2-7|15|TRBV4-3|few|-
CASSQVADYSYEQYF
TGCGCCAGCAGCCAGGTAGCGGATTACTCCTACGAGCAGTACTTC
>TRBJ2-7|14|TRBV9|-|-
CASSVGNSRYEQYF
TGTGCCAGCAGCGTAGGTAACAGCCGCTACGAGCAGTACTTC
>TRBJ2-7|14|TRBV9|-|TRBD2
CASSSRLASDEQYF
TGTGCCAGCAGCTCGAGACTAGCATCGGACGAGCAGTACTTC
>TRBJ1-4|18|TRBV5-1|once|TRBD1
CASSRPKMSGTGHEKLFF
TGCGCCAGCAGCAGACCTAAGATGTCCGGGACAGGGCATGAAAAACTGTTTTTT
>TRBJ2-3|15|TRBV28|-|-
CASSSPGAGTDTQYF
TGTGCCAGCAGTTCCCCGGGAGCGGGCACAGATACGCAGTATTTT
>TRBJ1-6|13|TRBV28|-|-
CASRRGFNSPLHF
TGTGCCAGCAGAAGGGGGTTCAATTCACCCCTCCACTTT
>TRBJ2-7|15|TRBV6-6|-|TRBD1
CASSYKGQGGNEQYF
TGTGCCAGCAGTTACAAGGGACAGGGGGGAAACGAGCAGTACTTC